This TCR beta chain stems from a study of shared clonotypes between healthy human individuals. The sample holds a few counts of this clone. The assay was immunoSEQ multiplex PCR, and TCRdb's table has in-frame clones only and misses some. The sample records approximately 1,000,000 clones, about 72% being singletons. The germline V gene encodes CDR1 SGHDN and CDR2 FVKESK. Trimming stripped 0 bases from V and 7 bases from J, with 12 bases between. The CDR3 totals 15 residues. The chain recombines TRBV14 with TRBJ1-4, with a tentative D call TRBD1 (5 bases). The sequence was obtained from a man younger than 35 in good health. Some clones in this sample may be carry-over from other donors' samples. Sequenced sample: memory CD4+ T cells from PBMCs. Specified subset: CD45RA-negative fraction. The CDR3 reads CASSQDQRQSEKLFF. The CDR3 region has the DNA TGTGCCAGCAGCCAAGATCAAAGACAGAGTGAAAAACTGTTTTTT.